The 27 T cell receptor beta chains in this list originate from one sample, sequenced in a study of blood T cell repertoires in COVID-19. The table came from immunoSEQ multiplex PCR; TCRdb's copy has only in-frame clones and leaves some out. The sample holds fewer than 250,000 clones, roughly four fifths seen once. Sequencing input: peripheral blood. Source of these receptors: an elderly woman with acute or convalescent COVID-19.

The chain links TRBV6-4 to TRBJ2-5; perhaps TRBD1 as D (6 bases). V was cut by 4 bases and J by 5 bases, with 11 bases left in between. This CDR3 region has 13 residues. Germline V gives CDR1 MRHNA, CDR2 SNTAGT. The CDR3 region has the DNA TGTGCCAGCAGTGGACAGGTCTACGAGACCCAGTACTTC. It translates to CASSGQVYETQYF.

This clone was observed a single time. The V gene is TRBV21-1, the J gene TRBJ2-2; TRBD2, the table's D call, was not compared with the DNA. TRBV21-1 is annotated as a pseudogene. This CDR3 region has 16 residues. CDR3 region: CASSKGRGPDTGELFF. The CDR3 region has the DNA TGTGCCAGCAGCAAAGGGCGCGGTCCGGACACCGGGGAGCTGTTTTTT.

The rearrangement links TRBV5-6 to TRBJ2-3; 9 nucleotides line up with TRBD2. This CDR3 spans 14 amino acids. Trimming removed 4 bases from V and 5 bases from J; junction bases left unmatched: 5. Germline assignment: CDR1 SGHDT and CDR2 YYEEEE. The CDR3 loop is CASSVSLAGDTQYF. The CDR3 bases are TGTGCCAGCAGCGTTTCACTAGCGGGAGATACGCAGTATTTT.

The CDR3 region is CSALKPDTQYF. As DNA, the CDR3 is TGCAGTGCTCTTAAGCCCGATACGCAGTATTTT. This chain joins TRBV20-1 and TRBJ2-3, with D unresolved. V dropped 5 bases and J dropped 6 bases, with 9 bases sitting between them. Germline assignment: CDR1 DFQATT and CDR2 SNEGSKA (reference sequence). This CDR3 comprises 11 residues.

This chain links TRBV6-1 with TRBJ1-2; unclear D gene. The germline V gene has CDR1 MNHNS and CDR2 SASEGT. V was shortened by 3 bases and J by 4 bases, with 12 bases between the two germline ends. The CDR3 runs to 14 residues. The CDR3 region is CASSDLASLYGYTF. CDR3 in DNA: TGTGCCAGCAGTGATCTGGCCTCCCTCTATGGCTACACCTTC.

This chain uses TRBV20-1 with TRBJ1-2; no clear D gene. Germline assignment: CDR1 DFQATT and CDR2 SNEGSKA (reference sequence). The CDR3 totals 12 residues. V was cut by 3 bases and J by 3 bases, with 8 bases left in between. CDR3 residues: CSASLPDYGYTF. CDR3 nucleotide sequence: TGCAGTGCTAGTCTCCCGGACTATGGCTACACCTTC.

The chain has TRBV28 and TRBJ2-2; TRBD1 aligns across 7 bases. The CDR3 length is 14 residues. Germline V gene sequence: CDR1 MDHEN, CDR2 SYDVKM. The junction had 4 bases not matched to a gene; V was cut back by 6 bases and J by 3 bases. In DNA, the CDR3 is TGTGCCAGCAGACGAACAGGGGACACCGGGGAGCTGTTTTTT. Its protein is CASRRTGDTGELFF. Full variable domain (rest looked up from reference TRBV28 and TRBJ2-2): DVKVTQSSRYLVKRTGEKVFLECVQDMDHENMFWYRQDPGLGLRLIYFSYDVKMKEKGDIPEGYSVSREKKERFSLILESASTNQTSMYLCASRRTGDTGELFFGEGSRLTVL.

The chain is built from TRBV7-9 and TRBJ1-2; perhaps TRBD1 as D (5 bases). Germline V gene lookup returns CDR1 SEHNR and CDR2 FQNEAQ (reference sequence). The CDR3 runs 13 residues. The germline V and J ends were trimmed by 0 bases and 4 bases, with 6 bases remaining between them. DNA for the CDR3: TGTGCCAGCAGCTTAGCAGGGGCCTATGGCTACACCTTC. Amino acids: CASSLAGAYGYTF.

This clone was observed a few times. The rearrangement uses TRBV5-1 and TRBJ2-7, with 8 bases fitting TRBD2. J gave up 6 bases and V 2 bases, and 10 bases lay outside the gene matches. In germline, CDR1 is SGHRS, CDR2 YFSETQ. The CDR3 contains 15 residues. The CDR3 DNA sequence: TGCGCCAGCAGCTTTCAGGCGGGAGGCCTCGGCGAGCAGTACTTC. This codes for CASSFQAGGLGEQYF.

V is TRBV5-5 and J is TRBJ2-1; 11 bases agree with TRBD2. The V gene end was trimmed by 0 bases and the J gene end by 0 bases; junction bases not matched to a gene: 5. The CDR3 covers 18 residues. Germline V gene sequence: CDR1 SGHKS, CDR2 YYEKEE (reference sequence). The CDR3 bases are TGTGCCAGCAGCTTGGAAGCTAGCGGGGGGACCTCCTACAATGAGCAGTTCTTC. Its translation: CASSLEASGGTSYNEQFF.

The genes are TRBV5-5 and TRBJ2-3; weak D call: TRBD1 (6 bases). This CDR3 has 16 residues. V was trimmed by 4 bases and J by 7 bases, leaving 22 bases between them. Germline CDR1 SGHKS, CDR2 YYEKEE (reference sequence). CDR3 DNA sequence: TGTGCCAGCAGCAGACTGGGACAAGGTCCTAATAATACGCAGTATTTT. Protein: CASSRLGQGPNNTQYF.

This clone was counted a single time. V usage is TRBV4-1 and J usage is TRBJ2-1; the match to TRBD2 covers 9 bases. With V trimmed by 2 bases and J by 5 bases, 4 bases remained unmatched. The germline CDR1 and CDR2 sequences are MGHRA and YSYEKL. This CDR3 comprises 15 residues. The CDR3 DNA reads TGCGCCAGCAGCCAAATAGCGGGAGAGAACAATGAGCAGTTCTTC. Encoded protein: CASSQIAGENNEQFF.

This clone was detected once. The DNA for the CDR3 is TGTGCCAGCAGCGGAAGACAGGGCAATGAGCAGTTCTTC. It translates to CASSGRQGNEQFF. The V gene is TRBV7-9, the J gene TRBJ2-1, with TRBD1 matching over 7 bases. The germline CDR1 and CDR2 sequences are SEHNR and FQNEAQ (reference sequence). CDR3 length equals 13 residues. Trimming cost V 5 bases and J 6 bases; bases outside gene matches: 4.

The chain couples TRBV7-2 to TRBJ1-1, with 7 positions matching TRBD1. The germline CDR1 and CDR2 sequences are SGHTA and FQGNSA. The CDR3 covers 14 residues. Trimming removed 5 bases from V and 1 base from J; junction bases left unmatched: 4. CDR3 in amino acids: CASSGQVGNTEAFF. The CDR3 nucleotides are TGTGCCAGCAGCGGACAGGTGGGGAACACTGAAGCTTTCTTT. Variable domain in full (rest from reference TRBV7-2 and TRBJ1-1): GAGVSQSPSNKVTEKGKDVELRCDPISGHTALYWYRQSLGQGLEFLIYFQGNSAPDKSGLPSDRFSAERTGGSVSTLTIQRTQQEDSAVYLCASSGQVGNTEAFFGQGTRLTVV.

The V and J genes are TRBV25-1 and TRBJ1-2; D might be TRBD1 (6 bases). CDR3 length equals 15 residues. Germline V gives CDR1 MGHDK, CDR2 SYGVNS. The V gene lost 3 bases and the J gene lost 4 bases, with 15 bases spanning the gap. The CDR3 protein is CASSDPTGPSYGYTF. The CDR3 DNA sequence: TGTGCCAGCAGTGACCCGACAGGACCTAGCTATGGCTACACCTTC.

The V call is TRBV3-1 (or the pseudogene TRBV3-2), the J call TRBJ2-5; TRBD1 agrees at 9 bases. Germline CDR1 reads LGHDT; CDR2 reads YNNKEL (reference sequence). The CDR3 covers 15 residues. V shed 3 bases, J shed 1 base, and the junction held 3 bases outside the gene matches. CDR3 nucleotides: TGTGCCAGCAGCCAGGGGACAGGGCCCCAAGAGACCCAGTACTTC. Translated: CASSQGTGPQETQYF.

V usage is TRBV5-1 and J usage is TRBJ2-7; TRBD2 aligns across 12 bases. CDR1 is SGHRS, CDR2 YFSETQ, per germline. V gave up 1 base and J gave up 7 bases; unmatched junction bases: 6. The CDR3 is 15 amino acids. CDR3 region: CASSLLLAGGEEQYF. As DNA, the CDR3 is TGCGCCAGCAGCTTGCTCCTAGCGGGAGGGGAAGAGCAGTACTTC.

J is TRBJ1-4 and V is TRBV2; maybe TRBD1 (6 bases). This CDR3 spans 16 amino acids. Germline lookup yields CDR1 SNHLY and CDR2 FYNNEI. With 8 bases removed from V and 5 bases from J, the gap between germline ends came to 21 bases. CDR3 sequence (DNA): TGTGCCAGCCACCAGGAACAGGGACCTATGAATGAAAAACTGTTTTTT. Amino acids: CASHQEQGPMNEKLFF.

The chain has TRBV19 and TRBJ2-2, with a tentative D call TRBD1 (6 bases). The CDR3 has 16 amino acids. The V gene lost 8 bases and the J gene lost 3 bases, with 19 bases spanning the gap. The germline V gene encodes CDR1 LNHDA and CDR2 SQIVND (reference sequence). The CDR3 nucleotides are TGTGCCAGTTCTTACAGGGTAGGGCGGGACACCGGGGAGCTGTTTTTT. It specifies CASSYRVGRDTGELFF.

The genes are TRBV28 and TRBJ1-5; no clear D. Germline CDR1 MDHEN, CDR2 SYDVKM. This CDR3 is built from 17 residues. V was cut by 2 bases and J by 0 bases, with 14 bases left in between. The CDR3 reads CASSLPGRPYSNQPQHF. CDR3 nucleotide sequence: TGTGCCAGCAGTTTACCCGGCAGGCCCTATAGCAATCAGCCCCAGCATTTT. The full variable domain, in which reference TRBV28 and TRBJ1-5 provide the parts outside the CDR3, is DVKVTQSSRYLVKRTGEKVFLECVQDMDHENMFWYRQDPGLGLRLIYFSYDVKMKEKGDIPEGYSVSREKKERFSLILESASTNQTSMYLCASSLPGRPYSNQPQHFGDGTRLSIL.

This clone occurred once. The rearrangement joins TRBV4-1 to TRBJ1-2, with a tentative D call TRBD1 (6 bases). The germline V and J ends were trimmed by 2 bases and 9 bases, with 10 bases remaining between them. In germline, CDR1 is MGHRA, CDR2 YSYEKL. This CDR3 region has 12 residues. CDR3 nucleotides: TGCGCCAGCAGCCAACCGGGACACAGCTACACCTTC. Translation: CASSQPGHSYTF.

The chain couples TRBV11-2 to TRBJ2-1; the match to TRBD1 covers 11 bases. The germline gives CDR1 SGHAT, CDR2 FQNNGV. This CDR3 region has 15 residues. The trim removed 5 bases at V and 6 bases at J, leaving 6 bases unmatched. The CDR3 nucleotides read TGTGCCAGCAGCGCCTCCGGGACAGGGGGCAATGAGCAGTTCTTC. Residues: CASSASGTGGNEQFF.

The chain couples TRBV27 to TRBJ2-1; TRBD1 aligns across 10 bases. CDR1 and CDR2 (germline): MNHEY, SMNVEV (reference sequence). This CDR3 comprises 16 residues. J gave up 5 bases and V 5 bases, and 9 bases lay outside the gene matches. DNA for the CDR3: TGTGCCAGCAGTCGCCGGACAGGGGGTAGCGACAATGAGCAGTTCTTC. Amino acids: CASSRRTGGSDNEQFF.

The chain has TRBV28 and TRBJ1-6; a possible D gene is TRBD1 (5 bases). V was shortened by 6 bases and J by 5 bases, with 14 bases between the two germline ends. The CDR3 loop spans 15 amino acids. CDR1 and CDR2 from the germline V gene are MDHEN and SYDVKM. The CDR3 reads CASRLKDTDNSPLHF. DNA for the CDR3: TGTGCCAGCAGACTCAAGGACACGGATAATTCACCCCTCCACTTT. The full variable domain, its missing parts supplied by reference TRBV28 and TRBJ1-6, is DVKVTQSSRYLVKRTGEKVFLECVQDMDHENMFWYRQDPGLGLRLIYFSYDVKMKEKGDIPEGYSVSREKKERFSLILESASTNQTSMYLCASRLKDTDNSPLHFGNGTRLTVT.

The chain employs TRBV20-1 and TRBJ2-7; TRBD1 matches 8 bases. Germline V gene sequence: CDR1 DFQATT, CDR2 SNEGSKA (reference sequence). The V and J ends lost 3 bases and 5 bases, in that order; junction bases with no gene match: 3. The CDR3 is made up of 12 amino acids. DNA of the CDR3: TGCAGTGCTAGTGCAGGGGGCAACGAGCAGTACTTC. Translating gives CSASAGGNEQYF.

The J gene is TRBJ2-5, the V gene TRBV9, with D tentatively TRBD2 (8 bases). Germline CDR1 and CDR2: SGDLS and YYNGEE. This CDR3 region has 17 residues. V lost 4 bases, J lost 5 bases, and 24 bases lay in between. Written as DNA, the CDR3 is TGTGCCAGCAGCCCCCGGGAGGGGGCGGGCTTGTTGGAGACCCAGTACTTC. This sequence encodes CASSPREGAGLLETQYF.

The chain joins TRBV11-2 to TRBJ2-7; D ambiguous. Germline CDR1 is SGHAT and CDR2 is FQNNGV. V dropped 5 bases and J dropped 0 bases, with 14 bases sitting between them. The CDR3 is made up of 15 amino acids. Here the CDR3 reads CASSRGDGHSYEQYF. CDR3 bases: TGTGCCAGCAGCCGAGGCGACGGTCACTCCTACGAGCAGTACTTC.